This T cell receptor (beta chain) was sequenced for a study of blood T cell repertoires in COVID-19. Background on the study: Samples came from the United States, Italy and Spain, spanning acute and convalescent COVID-19.

In the authors' workflow: Amplification from reference gene primers served as the basis for estimated nucleated cell counts. Sequencing was performed with immunoSEQ multiplex PCR; in TCRdb, only in-frame clones are kept and a portion is missing. V and J calls plus clone size are reproduced from that table; the DNA served to infer D and trimming. Of about 260,000 clones in the sample, approximately 86% were seen once. The CDR3 runs 14 residues. The junction had 7 bases not matched to a gene; V was cut back by 4 bases and J by 4 bases. Germline CDR1 is SGDLS and CDR2 is YYNGEE. Sequenced: peripheral blood. The TCR was taken from a man aged 30 to 39 with active or convalescent COVID-19. The chain links TRBV9 to TRBJ2-7; 8 nucleotides align to TRBD2. The CDR3 region has the DNA TGTGCCAGCAGCCCGGGGGGGAGTTCTTACGAGCAGTACTTC. It translates to CASSPGGSSYEQYF. Using reference TRBV9 and TRBJ2-7 for the parts outside the CDR3, the full variable domain is DSGVTQTPKHLITATGQRVTLRCSPRSGDLSVYWYQQSLDQGLQFLIQYYNGEERAKGNILERFSAQQFPDLHSELNLSSLELGDSALYFCASSPGGSSYEQYFGPGTRLTVT.